The 25 T cell receptor beta chains below all came from one sample that was sequenced in a study of blood T cell repertoires in COVID-19. Assay used: immunoSEQ multiplex PCR; TCRdb lists only in-frame clones, some missing. Of more than 95,000 clones listed, around 84% are singletons. Sequenced input: peripheral blood. The receptors here all came from a man in his sixties with acute or convalescent COVID-19.

The rearrangement uses TRBV18 and TRBJ1-4, with 9 bases fitting TRBD1. The CDR3 sequence is 14 residues long. Germline CDR1 KGHSH, CDR2 LQKENI. V shed 2 bases, J shed 7 bases, and the junction held 2 bases outside the gene matches. The CDR3 DNA is TGTGCCAGCTCACCATGGGACAGGGCTGAAAAACTGTTTTTT. As protein: CASSPWDRAEKLFF.

The chain combines TRBV6-5 with TRBJ1-3, with D unresolved. From germline, CDR1 is MNHEY and CDR2 SVGAGI. Trimming shortened V by 6 bases and J by 0 bases, and 12 bases separated the two germline ends. CDR3 length: 15 residues. The CDR3 sequence is CASSRRSVSGNTIYF. The CDR3, as DNA: TGTGCCAGCAGCCGCAGGTCGGTCTCTGGAAACACCATATATTTT.

This rearrangement joins TRBV5-4 to TRBJ2-2, with D possibly TRBD1 on 6 matching bases. V gave up 0 bases and J gave up 4 bases, with 10 bases separating them. The CDR3 contains 15 residues. Germline values: CDR1 SGHNT, CDR2 YYREEE (reference sequence). CDR3 protein: CASSLGGPGTGELFF. The CDR3 DNA sequence: TGTGCCAGCAGCTTGGGGGGGCCGGGCACCGGGGAGCTGTTTTTT.

This chain joins TRBV9 and TRBJ2-3; 8 nucleotides align to TRBD2. Losses at the gene ends were 1 base for V and 4 bases for J; bases not matched to a gene: 5. Germline V CDR1 and CDR2: SGDLS, YYNGEE. The CDR3 sequence is 15 residues long. The CDR3 loop reads CASSVSGSIPDTQYF. DNA of the CDR3: TGTGCCAGCAGCGTAAGCGGGAGTATCCCAGATACGCAGTATTTT.

V gene TRBV5-1 combines with J gene TRBJ1-2; D ambiguous. Trimming stripped 0 bases from V and 7 bases from J, with 13 bases between. Germline assignment: CDR1 SGHRS and CDR2 YFSETQ. This CDR3 region has 14 residues. The CDR3 loop reads CASSLGTHEAGYTF. DNA of the CDR3: TGCGCCAGCAGCTTGGGGACTCACGAGGCTGGCTACACCTTC.

This chain uses TRBV19 with TRBJ1-1, with TRBD1 as a possible D gene (5 bases). This CDR3 region has 15 residues. CDR1 and CDR2 (germline): LNHDA, SQIVND (reference sequence). Trimming shortened V by 4 bases and J by 0 bases, and 12 bases separated the two germline ends. CDR3: CASSTQGPLNTEAFF. CDR3 coding DNA: TGTGCCAGTAGTACCCAGGGTCCGCTGAACACTGAAGCTTTCTTT.

This clone was counted a few times. The V and J genes are TRBV10-3 and TRBJ1-1; 7 nucleotides align to TRBD1. V lost 4 bases to trimming and J lost 4 bases; unmatched junction nucleotides: 3. There are 13 residues in the CDR3. CDR1 ENHRY and CDR2 SYGVKD come from the germline V gene. CDR3 coding DNA: TGTGCCATCAGTGTGCAGGGGGGCACTGAAGCTTTCTTT. Translation: CAISVQGGTEAFF.

The chain combines TRBV19 with TRBJ1-2; perhaps TRBD1 as D (6 bases). Between the trimmed V and J ends, which lost 3 bases and 2 bases, there was a span of 13 bases. This CDR3 is built from 15 residues. Per germline, CDR1 LNHDA and CDR2 SQIVND (reference sequence). The CDR3 DNA is TGTGCCAGTAGTATCGATTCCAGGGGAAACTATGGCTACACCTTC. Encoded protein: CASSIDSRGNYGYTF. Full variable domain (outside the CDR3, taken from reference TRBV19 and TRBJ1-2): DGGITQSPKYLFRKEGQNVTLSCEQNLNHDAMYWYRQDPGQGLRLIYYSQIVNDFQKGDIAEGYSVSREKKESFPLTVTSAQKNPTAFYLCASSIDSRGNYGYTFGSGTRLTVV.

V gene TRBV20-1 combines with J gene TRBJ2-1; D gene uncertain. This CDR3 is 13 amino acids long. V lost 3 bases, J lost 4 bases, and 10 bases lay in between. Per germline, CDR1 DFQATT and CDR2 SNEGSKA (reference sequence). The CDR3: CSASGTRYNEQFF. CDR3 in DNA: TGCAGTGCTAGTGGTACGCGTTACAATGAGCAGTTCTTC.

The chain combines TRBV24-1 with TRBJ1-4; a possible D gene is TRBD1 (5 bases). The V gene's germline CDR1 is KGHDR and CDR2 SFDVKD. The CDR3 length is 18 residues. Trimming took off 4 bases at V and 7 bases at J, with 24 bases between the two ends. In nucleotides, the CDR3 is TGTGCCACCAGTGACACGGGACTAATTGGGGGTGAGAGTGAAAAACTGTTTTTT. As protein: CATSDTGLIGGESEKLFF.

This chain links TRBV29-1 with TRBJ1-1; 10 positions match TRBD1. Germline-derived CDR1 and CDR2 are SQVTM and ANQGSEA. The CDR3 is made up of 12 amino acids. With V trimmed by 7 bases and J by 6 bases, 5 bases remained unmatched. The CDR3 bases are TGCAGCGCGCCGGGACAGGGGCCTGAAGCTTTCTTT. This gives the protein CSAPGQGPEAFF.

This chain links TRBV7-9 with TRBJ2-6; 7 bases are shared with TRBD2. CDR3 length equals 18 residues. Germline V CDR1 and CDR2: SEHNR, FQNEAQ (reference sequence). The V segment lost 1 base and the J segment 2 bases; nucleotides outside the gene matches: 8. The CDR3 DNA is TGTGCCAGCAGCTTAGTTGAGGTGGGAGGGGCTGGGGCCAACGTCCTGACTTTC. Translation gives CASSLVEVGGAGANVLTF.

The genes are TRBV11-2 and TRBJ2-7; weak D call: TRBD1 (5 bases). V was clipped by 1 base and J by 0 bases, with 10 bases between them. Germline assignment: CDR1 SGHAT and CDR2 FQNNGV. The CDR3 length is 15 residues. The chain's CDR3 is CASSLGQGISYEQYF. The CDR3 region has the DNA TGTGCCAGCAGCTTAGGTCAGGGAATCTCCTACGAGCAGTACTTC.

This clone was detected only once. The chain has TRBV3-1 (or the pseudogene TRBV3-2) and TRBJ2-3, with 12 nucleotides matching TRBD2. Germline CDR1 and CDR2: LGHDT and YNNKEL (reference sequence). V shed 0 bases, J shed 6 bases, and the junction held 7 bases outside the gene matches. The CDR3 is 17 amino acids. As DNA, the CDR3 is TGTGCCAGCAGCCAAGAAGTGCTCCTAGCGGGGGGGGATACGCAGTATTTT. Translated, it gives CASSQEVLLAGGDTQYF.

The V and J genes are TRBV9 and TRBJ2-3; a weak D match, TRBD1 (5 bases). CDR1 is SGDLS, CDR2 YYNGEE, per germline. Deletions cut 5 bases from V and 7 bases from J, with 8 bases between. The CDR3 is 11 amino acids. CDR3 sequence: CASSRGNTQYF. Here the CDR3 DNA reads TGTGCCAGCAGTAGGGGCAATACGCAGTATTTT.

The chain couples TRBV6-6 to TRBJ1-1; D uncertain. This CDR3 is 12 amino acids long. Germline V gives CDR1 MNHNY, CDR2 SVGAGI (reference sequence). The ends were cut back, 2 bases at V and 9 bases at J, with 10 bases in the middle. DNA for the CDR3: TGTGCCAGCAGTTACGGAGGGCGGAAAGCTTTCTTT. Translation gives CASSYGGRKAFF.

This clone was counted a few times. V and J are TRBV10-1 and TRBJ1-1, with D possibly TRBD1 on 6 matching bases. The CDR3 covers 14 residues. With 6 bases removed from V and 8 bases from J, the gap between germline ends came to 19 bases. The germline gives CDR1 WNHNN, CDR2 SYGVQD (reference sequence). Here the CDR3 reads CASSDSNGQSEAFF. For the CDR3, the DNA is TGCGCCAGCAGCGACTCTAATGGACAGTCAGAAGCTTTCTTT.

This chain connects TRBV4-1 to TRBJ1-1; tentative D call: TRBD1 (5 bases). Trimming took 0 bases from V and 5 from J, leaving 13 bases between them. CDR1 and CDR2 from the germline V gene are MGHRA and YSYEKL. This CDR3 spans 15 amino acids. The CDR3 region is CASSQDGQGWTEAFF. CDR3 coding DNA: TGCGCCAGCAGCCAAGATGGGCAGGGTTGGACTGAAGCTTTCTTT.

The chain employs TRBV29-1 and TRBJ2-7; 8 positions match TRBD1. The germline CDR1 and CDR2 sequences are SQVTM and ANQGSEA. This CDR3 comprises 13 residues. V shed 3 bases, J shed 0 bases, and the junction held 1 base outside the gene matches. CDR3 amino acids: CSVEDRVSYEQYF. The DNA of the CDR3 is TGCAGCGTTGAGGACAGGGTCTCCTACGAGCAGTACTTC.

The chain employs TRBV5-6 and TRBJ2-3; 7 nucleotides agree with TRBD2. CDR1 and CDR2 from the germline V gene are SGHDT and YYEEEE. This CDR3 contains 14 residues. V was clipped by 3 bases and J by 2 bases; unmatched bases: 3. Here the CDR3 reads CASSSAGSTDTQYF. DNA of the CDR3: TGTGCCAGCAGCTCAGCGGGGTCCACAGATACGCAGTATTTT.

The chain has TRBV4-1 and TRBJ2-1, with D perhaps TRBD1 (7 bases). V dropped 4 bases and J dropped 0 bases, with 16 bases sitting between them. The CDR3 contains 17 residues. Germline CDR1 is MGHRA and CDR2 is YSYEKL. The DNA of the CDR3 is TGCGCCAGCAGCCGTTTTCAGGGGGGAAACTCCTACAATGAGCAGTTCTTC. Translation gives CASSRFQGGNSYNEQFF.

The table lists this clone with a count of one. V is TRBV5-4 and J is TRBJ2-2; 7 positions agree with TRBD1. CDR3 length: 15 residues. Per the germline V gene, CDR1 is SGHNT and CDR2 is YYREEE (reference sequence). Germline trimming cut 1 base from V and 3 bases from J; bases unmatched to any gene: 3. The chain's CDR3 is CASSLLTGDTGELFF. CDR3 in DNA: TGTGCCAGCAGCTTGCTCACAGGGGACACCGGGGAGCTGTTTTTT.

The chain links TRBV4-3 to TRBJ1-1, with TRBD1 matching over 8 bases. The V gene's germline CDR1 is LGHNA and CDR2 YSLEER. The CDR3 is 14 amino acids. The ends lost 1 base at V and 8 bases at J; junction bases unmatched: 6. The CDR3 reads CASSQARGTGEAFF. As DNA, the CDR3 is TGCGCCAGCAGCCAAGCGCGGGGGACAGGAGAAGCTTTCTTT.

J is TRBJ2-3 and V is TRBV4-1, with 7 bases matching TRBD2. V shed 8 bases, J shed 5 bases, and the junction held 10 bases outside the gene matches. There are 14 residues in the CDR3. Per germline, CDR1 MGHRA and CDR2 YSYEKL. The CDR3 sequence: CASSTGGPQDTQYF. DNA of the CDR3: TGCGCCAGCTCCACGGGAGGTCCGCAAGATACGCAGTATTTT.

V is TRBV24-1 and J is TRBJ2-3, with 7 bases that match TRBD2. Germline trimming cut 5 bases from V and 3 bases from J; bases unmatched to any gene: 1. CDR1 is KGHDR and CDR2 is SFDVKD in the germline V gene. The CDR3 covers 13 residues. The CDR3 region has the DNA TGTGCCACCAGTGTCGGGGGGACAGATACGCAGTATTTT. Protein: CATSVGGTDTQYF.